This T cell receptor beta chain originates from a study of blood T cell repertoires in COVID-19. Overall study context: The United States, Italy and Spain provided the acute and convalescent COVID-19 samples. The cDNA or gDNA used as material had been derived from T cells, B-cell-depleted T cells, or PBMCs.

This clone was found once. Living in 24 US areas, the participants were between roughly 18 and 90 years of age. Authors' processing steps: Counts of nucleated cells, estimated from reference gene primer amplification, were obtained. The protocol was immunoSEQ multiplex PCR, while the TCRdb copy is restricted to in-frame clones and leaves out a portion. The V and J calls and clone size were taken over from that table, and D and trimming were inferred from the DNA. The sample has around 450,000 clones; nearly 90% are singletons. V was pared by 4 bases and J by 1 base, with 6 bases between. CDR3 length: 13 residues. The V gene's germline CDR1 is SGDLS and CDR2 YYNGEE.

The chain employs TRBV9 and TRBJ1-3; no clear D gene. The receptor's source is a woman between 18 and 29 years old with acute COVID-19. Sequencing was carried out using PBMCs or T cells enriched from blood (not recorded which). Here the CDR3 DNA reads TGTGCCAGCAGCTCCCATTCTGGAAACACCATATATTTT. Translated: CASSSHSGNTIYF.